Below, 9 T cell receptor beta chains from the same sample are listed, as sequenced in a study of identical twins. TCRdb recomputed calls from the 5' RACE reads with MiXCR, one row per CDR3 protein. The profile shows 200,000 to 250,000 distinct CDR3 sequences, under 12% of them singletons. Sequencing input: memory T cells sorted from blood. These receptors all stem from a man over 45 in good health.

This clonotype was recorded a few times. J is TRBJ2-2 and V is TRBV7-8; 8 positions match TRBD2. CDR1 and CDR2 (germline): SGHVS, FQNEAQ. CDR3 length equals 16 residues. V lost 4 bases and J lost 7; bases outside the gene matches: 11. The CDR3 DNA is TGTGCCAGCAGCTCAGCAGGCGGGGGGCTGGTCGGGGAGCTGTTTTTT. Protein sequence: CASSSAGGGLVGELFF.

V and J are TRBV7-9 and TRBJ2-5; 11 nucleotides match TRBD2. Losses at the gene ends were 5 bases for V and 5 bases for J; bases not matched to a gene: 10. This CDR3 contains 16 residues. Germline CDR1 reads SEHNR; CDR2 reads FQNEAQ (reference sequence). The chain's CDR3 is CASSPTLAGGHETQYF. In DNA, the CDR3 is TGTGCCAGCAGCCCGACCTTAGCGGGGGGGCACGAGACCCAGTACTTC. Combining the CDR3 with reference TRBV7-9 and TRBJ2-5 gives the whole variable domain DTGVSQNPRHKITKRGQNVTFRCDPISEHNRLYWYRQTLGQGPEFLTYFQNEAQLEKSRLLSDRFSAERPKGSFSTLEIQRTEQGDSAMYLCASSPTLAGGHETQYFGPGTRLLVL.

The rearrangement links TRBV5-6 to TRBJ1-4; TRBD1 matches 9 bases. The germline gives CDR1 SGHDT, CDR2 YYEEEE. The CDR3 is 16 residues long. V lost 4 bases to trimming and J lost 0 bases; unmatched junction nucleotides: 4. The CDR3 is CASSPWTGATNEKLFF. Written as DNA, the CDR3 is TGTGCCAGCAGCCCCTGGACAGGGGCAACTAATGAAAAACTGTTTTTT.

Turning to this clonotype: A much more abundant neighbour one base away suggests this may be a read error. The V call is TRBV20-1, the J call TRBJ1-1, with unresolved D. CDR3 size: 14 residues. Germline lookup yields CDR1 DFQATT and CDR2 SNEGSKA (reference sequence). The CDR3 nucleotides read TGCAGTACTAGTAGCGCCAGCTTTAACACTGAAGCTTTCTTT. Protein: CSTSSASFNTEAFF.

In its sample, this clonotype was seen many times. V and J are TRBV27 and TRBJ2-7; D remains unclear. This CDR3 has 14 residues. Germline CDR1 reads MNHEY; CDR2 reads SMNVEV (reference sequence). The germline V and J ends were trimmed by 3 bases and 3 bases, with 12 bases remaining between them. The CDR3 DNA is TGTGCCAGCAGTTTTCTGGCAGCTAGCTACGAGCAGTACTTC. Its protein product is CASSFLAASYEQYF.

V gene TRBV7-9 combines with J gene TRBJ1-2; tentative D call: TRBD1 (5 bases). The germline V gene has CDR1 SEHNR and CDR2 FQNEAQ (reference sequence). Trimming left V 2 bases short and J 4 bases short, with 14 bases between. The CDR3 runs to 15 residues. The CDR3 reads CASSLPDILGYGYTF. In DNA form, the CDR3 reads TGTGCCAGCAGCTTACCGGACATCCTGGGCTATGGCTACACCTTC.

This clonotype was detected only a few times. The rearrangement joins TRBV11-2 to TRBJ2-2; D unclear. The CDR3 length is 14 residues. V lost 3 bases to trimming and J lost 6 bases, with 11 bases between them. CDR1 SGHAT and CDR2 FQNNGV come from the germline V gene. This CDR3 reads CASSLVLAAGELFF. The DNA of the CDR3 is TGTGCCAGCAGCTTGGTCTTAGCCGCCGGGGAGCTGTTTTTT. The entire variable domain, with the rest obtained from reference TRBV11-2 and TRBJ2-2, is as follows: EAGVAQSPRYKIIEKRQSVAFWCNPISGHATLYWYQQILGQGPKLLIQFQNNGVVDDSQLPKDRFSAERLKGVDSTLKIQPAKLEDSAVYLCASSLVLAAGELFFGEGSRLTVL.

J is TRBJ2-3 and V is TRBV18, with D perhaps matching TRBD2 (6 bases). V was shortened by 3 bases and J by 1 base, with 11 bases between the two germline ends. CDR1 and CDR2 from the germline V gene are KGHSH and LQKENI. The CDR3 is made up of 15 amino acids. The CDR3 region is CASSPPGLGTDTQYF. CDR3 in DNA: TGTGCCAGCTCACCTCCGGGACTGGGCACAGATACGCAGTATTTT.

This clonotype was counted a few times. The V and J genes are TRBV20-1 and TRBJ2-1, with 12 bases that match TRBD1. The CDR3 length is 16 residues. Germline V gene data show CDR1 as DFQATT and CDR2 as SNEGSKA (reference sequence). Germline trimming cut 3 bases from V and 7 bases from J; bases unmatched to any gene: 10. The CDR3 reads CSARGPGTGGLNEQFF. The DNA for the CDR3 is TGCAGTGCTAGGGGACCCGGGACAGGGGGCCTGAATGAGCAGTTCTTC.